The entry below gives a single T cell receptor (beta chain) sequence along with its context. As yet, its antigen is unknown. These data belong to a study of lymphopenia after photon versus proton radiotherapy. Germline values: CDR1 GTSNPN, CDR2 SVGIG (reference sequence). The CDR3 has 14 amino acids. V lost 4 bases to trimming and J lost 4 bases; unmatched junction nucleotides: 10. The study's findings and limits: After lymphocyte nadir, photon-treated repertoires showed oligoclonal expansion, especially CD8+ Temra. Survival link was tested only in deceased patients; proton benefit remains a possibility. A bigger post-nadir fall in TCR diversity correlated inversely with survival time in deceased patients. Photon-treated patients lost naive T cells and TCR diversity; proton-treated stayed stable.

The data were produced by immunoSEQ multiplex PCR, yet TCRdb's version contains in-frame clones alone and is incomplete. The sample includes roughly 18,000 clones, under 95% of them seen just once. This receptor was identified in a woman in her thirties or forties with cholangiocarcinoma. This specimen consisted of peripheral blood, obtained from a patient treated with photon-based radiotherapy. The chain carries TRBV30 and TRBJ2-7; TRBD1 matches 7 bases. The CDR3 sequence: CAWNRGSGVYEQYF. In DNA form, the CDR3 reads TGTGCCTGGAACAGGGGTTCAGGGGTGTACGAGCAGTACTTC.